This T cell receptor (beta chain) appears in the sequencing data of a study of cytomegalovirus exposure and HLA in healthy donors. V gave up 4 bases and J gave up 6 bases; unmatched junction bases: 5. Per the germline V gene, CDR1 is MGHRA and CDR2 is YSYEKL. The CDR3 consists of 14 residues. The PCR ran on 60 Vbeta and 13 Jbeta primers. Some clones are missing from TCRdb's copy, which holds only in-frame ones; the method was immunoSEQ multiplex PCR. The sample yields roughly 180,000 clones, around 75% seen once. Material for sequencing was PBMCs. J is TRBJ2-3 and V is TRBV4-1, with 9 positions matching TRBD2. This clonotype was sampled from a female donor in good health and CMV-seronegative. The CDR3 sequence: CASSPLAGVDTQYF. DNA for the CDR3: TGCGCCAGCAGCCCATTAGCGGGAGTGGATACGCAGTATTTT.